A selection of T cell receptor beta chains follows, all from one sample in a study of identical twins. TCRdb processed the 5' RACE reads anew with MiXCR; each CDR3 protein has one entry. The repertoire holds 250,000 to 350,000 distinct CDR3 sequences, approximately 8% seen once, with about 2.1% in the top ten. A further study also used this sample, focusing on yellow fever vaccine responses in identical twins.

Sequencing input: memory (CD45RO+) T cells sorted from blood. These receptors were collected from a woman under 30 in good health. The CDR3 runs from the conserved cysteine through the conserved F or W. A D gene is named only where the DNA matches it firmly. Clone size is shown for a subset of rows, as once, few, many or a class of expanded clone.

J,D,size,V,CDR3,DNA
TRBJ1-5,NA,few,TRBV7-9,CASSFLGGEQPQHF,TGTGCCAGCAGCTTCTTAGGGGGAGAACAGCCCCAGCATTTT
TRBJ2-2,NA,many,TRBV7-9,CASSYHGLDYTGELFF,TGTGCCAGCAGCTACCACGGACTGGATTACACCGGGGAGCTGTTTTTT
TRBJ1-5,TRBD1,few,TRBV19,CASSIQGDQPQHF,TGTGCCAGTAGTATCCAGGGGGATCAGCCCCAGCATTTT
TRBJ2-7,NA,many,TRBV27,CASSLSDGPLYEQYF,TGTGCCAGCAGTTTATCAGACGGGCCCCTCTACGAGCAGTACTTC
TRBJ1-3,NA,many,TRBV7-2,CASSLVAGAQGNTIYF,TGTGCCAGCAGCTTAGTCGCAGGGGCGCAAGGAAACACCATATATTTT
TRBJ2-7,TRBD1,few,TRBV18,CASSPETGPYEQYF,TGTGCCAGCTCACCGGAGACAGGGCCCTACGAGCAGTACTTC
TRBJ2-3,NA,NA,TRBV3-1,CASSQGTNIDTQYF,TGTGCCAGCAGCCAAGGGACAAATATAGATACGCAGTATTTT
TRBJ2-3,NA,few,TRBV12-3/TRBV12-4,CASTPRVGNSWGTDTQYF,TGTGCCAGCACTCCTCGCGTGGGCAATTCATGGGGCACAGATACGCAGTATTTT
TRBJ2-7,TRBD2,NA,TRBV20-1,CGATPGLAGSYEQYF,TGCGGTGCAACCCCGGGACTAGCGGGATCCTACGAGCAGTACTTC
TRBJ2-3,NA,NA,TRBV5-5,CASSLGGASGTDTQYF,TGTGCCAGCAGCTTGGGGGGGGCTAGCGGTACAGATACGCAGTATTTT
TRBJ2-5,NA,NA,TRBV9,CASSVEASSETQYF,TGTGCCAGCAGCGTAGAGGCTAGCTCCGAGACCCAGTACTTC
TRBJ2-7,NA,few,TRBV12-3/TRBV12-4,CASSTPYEQYF,TGTGCCAGCAGTACCCCCTACGAGCAGTACTTC
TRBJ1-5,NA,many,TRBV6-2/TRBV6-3,CASSLPRGLLPQHF,TGTGCCAGCAGCCTCCCCAGGGGCCTCCTGCCCCAGCATTTT
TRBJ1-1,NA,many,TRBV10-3,CAISESPGTEAFF,TGTGCCATCAGTGAGTCTCCAGGAACTGAAGCTTTCTTT
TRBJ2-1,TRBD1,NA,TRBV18,CASSPSGGTDKRGSYNEQFF,TGTGCCAGCTCACCATCCGGTGGGACAGATAAAAGGGGTTCCTACAATGAGCAGTTCTTC
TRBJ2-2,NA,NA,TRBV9,CASSERLVPGELFF,TGTGCCAGCAGCGAACGACTAGTCCCCGGGGAGCTGTTTTTT
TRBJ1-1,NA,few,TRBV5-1,CASSLGGQANTEAFF,TGCGCCAGCAGCTTGGGAGGGCAGGCGAACACTGAAGCTTTCTTT
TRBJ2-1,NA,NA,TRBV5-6,CASSFWTAGINEQFF,TGTGCCAGCAGCTTTTGGACCGCGGGAATCAATGAGCAGTTCTTC
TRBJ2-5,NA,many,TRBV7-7,CASSLVMTGTQYF,TGTGCCAGCAGCTTAGTCATGACGGGGACCCAGTACTTC
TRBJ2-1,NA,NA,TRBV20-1,CSARDDQGTSYNEQFF,TGCAGTGCTAGAGATGATCAAGGGACCTCCTACAATGAGCAGTTCTTC
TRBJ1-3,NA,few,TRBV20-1,CSSYLRGEGNTIYF,TGCAGTTCGTACCTCAGAGGGGAAGGAAACACCATATATTTT
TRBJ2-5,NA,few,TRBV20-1,CSASRGYQETQYF,TGCAGTGCTAGTCGGGGGTACCAAGAGACCCAGTACTTC
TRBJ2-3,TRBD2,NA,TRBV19,CASRTSSAGSDTQYF,TGTGCCAGTAGGACTAGCTCAGCGGGATCAGATACGCAGTATTTT
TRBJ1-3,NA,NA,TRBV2,CASSERNSGNTIYF,TGTGCCAGCAGTGAAAGAAACTCTGGAAACACCATATATTTT
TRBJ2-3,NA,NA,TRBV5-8,CASSLGGFSRDTQYF,TGTGCCAGCAGCTTGGGTGGGTTCTCTCGGGATACGCAGTATTTT
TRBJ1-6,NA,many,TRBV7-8,CASSLVIVNSPLHF,TGTGCCAGCAGCTTAGTGATCGTTAATTCACCCCTCCACTTT
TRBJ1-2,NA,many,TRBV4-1,CASSQDRTVGYTF,TGCGCCAGCAGCCAAGATCGGACAGTCGGCTACACCTTC
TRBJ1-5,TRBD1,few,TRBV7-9,CASSRGQGDQPQHF,TGTGCCAGCAGCCGGGGACAGGGAGATCAGCCCCAGCATTTT
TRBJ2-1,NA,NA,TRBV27,CASSLVGGRGDEQFF,TGTGCCAGCAGTTTAGTGGGGGGCCGTGGCGATGAGCAGTTCTTC
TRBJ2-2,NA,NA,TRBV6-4,CASSDSPQGNTGELFF,TGTGCCAGCAGTGACTCCCCCCAGGGGAACACCGGGGAGCTGTTTTTT
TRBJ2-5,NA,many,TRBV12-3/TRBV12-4,CASTHGGWETQYF,TGTGCCAGCACCCATGGGGGCTGGGAGACCCAGTACTTC
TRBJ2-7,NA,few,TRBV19,CASSTGTYRYEQYF,TGTGCCAGTAGTACCGGGACTTATAGATACGAGCAGTACTTC
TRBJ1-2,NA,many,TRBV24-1,CATSDSGVGTYGYTF,TGTGCCACCAGTGATTCGGGAGTAGGGACCTATGGCTACACCTTC
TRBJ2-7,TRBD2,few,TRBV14,CASSQAASGRAGEQYF,TGTGCCAGCAGCCAAGCCGCCAGCGGGAGGGCAGGTGAGCAGTACTTC
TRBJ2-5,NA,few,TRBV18,CASSPGTPVLWQETQYF,TGTGCCAGCTCACCCGGGACACCAGTCCTTTGGCAAGAGACCCAGTACTTC
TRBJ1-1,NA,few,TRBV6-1,CASSENLNTEAFF,TGTGCCAGCAGTGAAAACCTGAACACTGAAGCTTTCTTT
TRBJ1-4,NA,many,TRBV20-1,CSASGSTNEKLFF,TGCAGTGCTTCAGGCTCAACTAATGAAAAACTGTTTTTT
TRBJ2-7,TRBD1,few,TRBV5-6,CASTKTGLDYEQYF,TGTGCCAGCACCAAGACAGGGCTTGACTACGAGCAGTACTTC
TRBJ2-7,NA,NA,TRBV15,CATSRDSGDSSYEQYF,TGTGCCACCAGCAGAGATTCCGGCGACAGCAGCTACGAGCAGTACTTC
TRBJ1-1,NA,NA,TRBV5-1,CASSTEPGFGTEAFF,TGCGCCAGCAGCACCGAACCGGGGTTTGGCACTGAAGCTTTCTTT
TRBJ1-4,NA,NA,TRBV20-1,CCARGAGPSTNEKLFF,TGCTGTGCTAGAGGAGCGGGGCCCTCAACTAATGAAAAACTGTTTTTT
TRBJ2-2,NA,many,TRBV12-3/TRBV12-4,CASSFITGELFF,TGTGCCAGCAGTTTTATCACCGGGGAGCTGTTTTTT